The sequence of this T cell receptor (beta chain) was determined in a study of shared clonotypes between healthy human individuals. Germline assignment: CDR1 LGHNA and CDR2 YSLEER. The CDR3 runs to 15 residues. After removal of 1 base from V and 2 bases from J, the junction contained 4 bases not matched to a gene. This clone was counted at least ten times. Participating donors were healthy, HIV-negative adults free of recent acute infections or vaccinations. Donors, without exception, were Caucasian adults residing in Nashville, Tennessee. Original data processing: ImmunoSEQ sequences covered only the junction and lacked quality scores; filtering therefore differed. This table comes from immunoSEQ multiplex PCR, and its TCRdb copy is limited to in-frame clones, with some not included. D and trimming come from the DNA, and the V and J calls and clone size come from that table. In the table there are a few hundred thousand clones, around 77% of which are singletons.

This sequence joins TRBV4-3 and TRBJ2-5; 7 bases match TRBD2. Sequencing input: PBMCs. This receptor was taken from a woman in her thirties or forties in good health. Some clones in this sample may be carry-over from other donors' samples. The CDR3 DNA follows: TGCGCCAGCAGCCAAGGGGGGGGACTACAAGAGACCCAGTACTTC. This codes for CASSQGGGLQETQYF.